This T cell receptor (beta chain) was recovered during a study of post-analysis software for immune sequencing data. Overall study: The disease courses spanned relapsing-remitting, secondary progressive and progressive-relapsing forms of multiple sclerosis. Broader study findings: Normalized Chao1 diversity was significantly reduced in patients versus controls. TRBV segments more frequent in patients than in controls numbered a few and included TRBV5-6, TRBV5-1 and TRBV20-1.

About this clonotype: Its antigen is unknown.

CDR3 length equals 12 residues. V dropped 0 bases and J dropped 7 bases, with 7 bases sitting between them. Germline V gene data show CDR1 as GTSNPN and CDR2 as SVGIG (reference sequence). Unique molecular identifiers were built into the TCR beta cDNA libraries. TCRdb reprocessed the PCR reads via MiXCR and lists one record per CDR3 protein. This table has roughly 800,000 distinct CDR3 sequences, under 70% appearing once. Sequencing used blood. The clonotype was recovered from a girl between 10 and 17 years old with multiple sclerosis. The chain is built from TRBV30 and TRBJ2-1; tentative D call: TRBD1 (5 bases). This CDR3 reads CAWSVKGNEQFF. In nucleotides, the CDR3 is TGTGCCTGGAGTGTAAAGGGGAATGAGCAGTTCTTC.